The 9 T cell receptor beta chains below were found in one sample sequenced in a study of cytomegalovirus exposure and HLA in healthy donors. Amplification used 60 Vbeta primers and 13 Jbeta primers. Sequencing was performed with immunoSEQ multiplex PCR; in TCRdb, only in-frame clones are kept and a portion is missing. The table has about 130,000 clones, around 77% seen once. Material for sequencing was PBMCs. Receptors were obtained from a male donor in good health and CMV-seropositive.

The V gene is TRBV2, the J gene TRBJ2-4, with 9 bases lining up with TRBD2. Unmatched junction bases numbered 5, after V lost 3 bases and J lost 2 bases. CDR3 length: 16 amino acids. Germline V gene sequence: CDR1 SNHLY, CDR2 FYNNEI. Here the CDR3 DNA reads TGTGCCAGCAGTGACGGGGCGGGGGGGACCAAAAACATTCAGTACTTC. Amino acids: CASSDGAGGTKNIQYF.

The chain employs TRBV18 and TRBJ2-1; D possibly corresponds to TRBD2 (6 bases). Germline CDR1 KGHSH, CDR2 LQKENI. The CDR3 is made up of 14 amino acids. The V end was cut by 3 bases, the J end by 3 bases, with 9 bases between. The CDR3 reads CASSPRLDYNEQFF. The CDR3 DNA reads TGTGCCAGCTCACCTAGACTAGACTACAATGAGCAGTTCTTC. The full variable domain, in which reference TRBV18 and TRBJ2-1 provide the parts outside the CDR3, is NAGVMQNPRHLVRRRGQEARLRCSPMKGHSHVYWYRQLPEEGLKFMVYLQKENIIDESGMPKERFSAEFPKEGPSILRIQQVVRGDSAAYFCASSPRLDYNEQFFGPGTRLTVL.

The sample holds one count of this clone. The same CDR3 also results from other DNA sequences found in this sample. V and J are TRBV5-4 and TRBJ1-3, with D perhaps matching TRBD1 (5 bases). The CDR3 covers 18 residues. Trimming pared 0 bases from V and 0 bases from J, leaving 16 bases between. The germline V gene has CDR1 SGHNT and CDR2 YYREEE (reference sequence). Here the CDR3 reads CASSLAGFGGSSGNTIYF. CDR3 sequence (DNA): TGTGCCAGCAGCTTGGCAGGGTTTGGCGGGAGCTCTGGAAACACCATATATTTT.

The rearrangement uses TRBV15 and TRBJ2-7; 10 bases fit TRBD1. In germline, CDR1 is LNHNV, CDR2 YYDKDF (reference sequence). The CDR3 covers 16 residues. V shed 4 bases and J 0 bases; nucleotides not matched to a gene: 6. The CDR3 DNA follows: TGTGCCACCAGCAAACTTCGGACAGGGGGCTCCTACGAGCAGTACTTC. It encodes CATSKLRTGGSYEQYF.

This clone appeared once. The rearrangement joins TRBV6-1 to TRBJ1-6, with a possible D match to TRBD1 (5 bases). V lost 1 base, J lost 0 bases, and 7 bases lay in between. This CDR3 is 16 amino acids long. CDR1 and CDR2 from the germline V gene are MNHNS and SASEGT. As DNA, the CDR3 is TGTGCCAGCAGTGAAGGGGGGGTCTCCTATAATTCACCCCTCCACTTT. Protein sequence: CASSEGGVSYNSPLHF.

This clone was found a few times. The V gene is TRBV9, the J gene TRBJ1-2; 7 nucleotides agree with TRBD1. V shed 4 bases, J shed 3 bases, and the junction held 12 bases outside the gene matches. Germline loops: CDR1 SGDLS, CDR2 YYNGEE. CDR3 length: 16 amino acids. CDR3 DNA: TGTGCCAGCAGCCCATACGGGACAGAGCTCTACTATGGCTACACCTTC. Protein: CASSPYGTELYYGYTF.

The chain couples TRBV10-3 to TRBJ2-1, with D perhaps TRBD2 (5 bases). The CDR3 covers 16 residues. V was pared by 2 bases and J by 7 bases, with 18 bases between. CDR1 is ENHRY and CDR2 is SYGVKD in the germline V gene. The CDR3 spells CAISETDSPHGNEQFF. CDR3 bases: TGTGCCATCAGTGAGACGGACTCCCCTCATGGTAATGAGCAGTTCTTC.

The chain is built from TRBV5-1 and TRBJ2-7; TRBD2 aligns across 11 bases. Germline CDR1 and CDR2: SGHRS and YFSETQ. The CDR3 loop spans 15 amino acids. J gave up 3 bases and V 0 bases, and 2 bases lay outside the gene matches. The CDR3 region is CASSLVAGGIYEQYF. CDR3 DNA: TGCGCCAGCAGCTTGGTAGCGGGGGGGATCTACGAGCAGTACTTC.

CDR3 sequence: CASSPRGGQGVTGELFF. The CDR3 nucleotides read TGTGCCAGCAGCCCCCGCGGGGGACAGGGTGTCACCGGGGAGCTGTTTTTT. This chain uses TRBV7-8 with TRBJ2-2, with 9 bases fitting TRBD1. Trimming took 5 bases from V and 4 from J; bases not matched to a gene: 11. Germline V CDR1 and CDR2: SGHVS, FQNEAQ. This CDR3 has 17 residues.